This T cell receptor (beta chain) is drawn from a study of graft-versus-host responses after intestinal transplantation. Worth noting for this clone: Its antigen is unknown.

Produced via immunoSEQ multiplex PCR; TCRdb's table is partial and in-frame only. The data hold 90,000 to 130,000 clones, with over 85% observed a single time. Trimming removed 3 bases from V and 2 bases from J, with 11 bases in between. The germline CDR1 and CDR2 sequences are ENHRY and SYGVKD. The CDR3 covers 14 residues. V is TRBV10-3 and J is TRBJ2-7; D is possibly TRBD1 or TRBD2 (5 bases each). The specimen comprised unstimulated CD4+ T cells sorted from spleen or lymph node cells, sampled before transplant. This TCR came from a human donor who was the organ donor for an intestinal transplant. CDR3 in amino acids: CAISDGTPTYEQYF. CDR3 DNA sequence: TGTGCCATCAGTGATGGGACGCCCACCTACGAGCAGTACTTC.